This T cell receptor (beta chain) emerged from a study of blood T cell repertoires in COVID-19. The germline V gene encodes CDR1 SEHNR and CDR2 FQNEAQ (reference sequence). The CDR3 is 14 residues long. The V segment lost 6 bases and the J segment 3 bases; nucleotides outside the gene matches: 7. Authors' analysis steps: Amplification of reference gene primers was used by the study to estimate nucleated cell counts. Here immunoSEQ multiplex PCR was the method, and the copy in TCRdb shows in-frame clones only, minus some. V and J calls and clone size are as listed in that table; D and trimming were resolved from the DNA. The sample lists roughly 69,000 clones, around 86% occurring once. The table lists this clone with a few counts.

The chain combines TRBV7-9 with TRBJ2-7; 8 bases agree with TRBD1. Sample: peripheral blood. This receptor was identified in a man aged 50-60 years with active COVID-19. CDR3 sequence: CASRREDRGYEQYF. In nucleotides, the CDR3 is TGTGCCAGCAGAAGGGAAGACAGGGGCTACGAGCAGTACTTC.